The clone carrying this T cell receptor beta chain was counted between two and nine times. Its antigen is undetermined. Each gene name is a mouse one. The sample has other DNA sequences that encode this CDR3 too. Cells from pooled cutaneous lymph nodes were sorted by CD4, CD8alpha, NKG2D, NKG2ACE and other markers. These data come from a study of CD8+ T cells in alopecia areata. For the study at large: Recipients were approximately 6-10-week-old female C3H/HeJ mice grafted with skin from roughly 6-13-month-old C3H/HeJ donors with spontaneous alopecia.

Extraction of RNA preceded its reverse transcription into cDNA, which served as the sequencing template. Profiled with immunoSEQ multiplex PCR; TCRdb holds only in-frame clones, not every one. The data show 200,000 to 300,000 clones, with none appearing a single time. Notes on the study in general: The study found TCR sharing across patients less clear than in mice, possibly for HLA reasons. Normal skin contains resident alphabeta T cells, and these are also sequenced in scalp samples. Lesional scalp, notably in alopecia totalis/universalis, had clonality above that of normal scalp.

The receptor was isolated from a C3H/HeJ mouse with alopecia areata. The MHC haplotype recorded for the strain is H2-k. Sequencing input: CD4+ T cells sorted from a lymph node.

The CDR3 bases that were read are TGTGCCAGCAGCCCCGACTGGGGGGGCGGTGCAGAA. This translates into CASSPDWGGGAE. The complete CDR3 protein is CASSPDWGGGAETLYF. V gene TRBV5 combines with J gene TRBJ2-3, with TRBD2 identical over 12 bases. The read is 4 residues too short to cover the CDR3 end, so that end is filled in from the germline J gene. J gave up 1 base and V 4 bases, and 3 bases lay outside the gene matches. The germline V gene encodes CDR1 LGHNA and CDR2 YNLKQL (reference sequence). The CDR3 sequence is 16 residues long.